This TCR beta chain was sequenced in a study of blood T cell repertoires in COVID-19 (dated by TCRdb to about 2020). Regarding the research as a whole: The collaborator samples originated in the United States, Italy and Spain and spanned the acute and convalescent phases of COVID-19. The prospective study material was composed of cDNA or gDNA derived from T cells, B-cell-depleted T cells, or PBMCs. Subjects who had been exposed to COVID-19, were actively infected with it, or had recovered from it provided the deeply sampled blood TCRbeta repertoires that made up the dataset. A freely available public database, intended as a resource for researchers studying the immune response to SARS-CoV-2, is where the repertoires were released. The samples were drawn from two sources: the first 160 participants of the ongoing ImmuneRACE study, and fewer than 1,500 subjects contributed by 6 global collaborators. A de-identified subject ID, COVID-19 status, age in years and sex were almost always included in the sample metadata. HLA class I and class II types, where available, came from metadata supplied by the sample provider rather than from assay-based typing. What the authors observed across the whole study: The amount of clinical and demographic metadata varied by source and participant and was provided uncurated.

Clipping removes 0 bases from V and 3 bases from J, with 5 as the unmatched junction base count. The germline V gene encodes CDR1 SGDLS and CDR2 YYNGEE. The cysteine opens and the phenylalanine closes a CDR3 of 16 amino acids. Only the CDR3 DNA stays, 48 bases, in frame from base 1. Points on this clone: The antigen this receptor binds is unknown. The sample holds no much larger clone one base away, and base qualities are not on file.

The immunoSEQ Assay, a bias-controlled multiplex PCR, was used to amplify TCRbeta CDR3 regions from genomic DNA. For the original study's pipeline: The number of nucleated cells in each sample was estimated from the amplification of reference gene primers within the assay. To quantify the absolute abundance of each unique TCRbeta CDR3 rearrangement, sequence reads were collapsed and filtered. For each sample, productive Simpson clonality was calculated by taking the square root of Simpson's diversity index across productive rearrangements. Sourced from immuneACCESS, this table was stored by TCRdb with only in-frame sequences that have V and J called. A share of the clones is absent; for the studies checked, an unresolved V gene accounts for under half, and the remainder has no known explanation. V and J calls and clone size are as listed in that table; D and trimming were resolved from the DNA. In all, the sample holds under 100,000 clones, and about 87% of those were seen once. The ten largest clones add up to around 1.1% of the sample.

The collaborating institutions used their own protocols to collect whole blood in K2EDTA tubes. For TCRbeta analysis, collaborators shipped samples as frozen whole blood, isolated PBMCs, or DNA extracted from either of those sample types. The sample comprised peripheral blood. This receptor was identified in a human donor in a cohort sampled during active COVID-19. Here the chain combines TRBV9 and TRBJ2-3; 9 nucleotides in the junction match TRBD1. CDR3 reads: CASSVDGQGWTDTQYF. Read as DNA, the sequence is TGTGCCAGCAGCGTAGATGGACAGGGGTGGACAGATACGCAGTATTTT.